Listed here are 30 T cell receptor beta chains from one sample, sequenced in a study of blood T cell repertoires in COVID-19. TCRdb's copy holds only in-frame clones and misses some; the assay was immunoSEQ multiplex PCR. The data show roughly 330,000 clones, more than 75% seen once. Material for sequencing was peripheral blood. The receptors originated from a woman aged 45-60 years with acute or convalescent COVID-19.

V usage is TRBV19 and J usage is TRBJ2-3; D not certain. V was clipped by 2 bases and J by 0 bases, with 6 bases between them. The CDR3 has 14 residues. Germline V gene data show CDR1 as LNHDA and CDR2 as SQIVND (reference sequence). As DNA, the CDR3 is TGTGCCAGTAGTATACCCCTTAGCACAGATACGCAGTATTTT. This gives the protein CASSIPLSTDTQYF.

This clone was seen a few times. This rearrangement joins TRBV19 to TRBJ2-1; a weak D match, TRBD2 (7 bases). CDR3 length: 16 residues. The V gene lost 5 bases and the J gene lost 3 bases, with 17 bases spanning the gap. Germline V lookup: CDR1 LNHDA, CDR2 SQIVND (reference sequence). CDR3 in DNA: TGTGCCAGTAGTTCGCACGGGGGGCGAGTCTACAATGAGCAGTTCTTC. Protein: CASSSHGGRVYNEQFF.

The chain has TRBV18 and TRBJ1-6, with D perhaps TRBD1 (6 bases). The CDR3 runs 15 residues. Between the trimmed V and J ends, which lost 4 bases and 7 bases, there was a span of 14 bases. Germline CDR1 is KGHSH and CDR2 is LQKENI. CDR3 in amino acids: CASSLSGTINSPLHF. The DNA of the CDR3 is TGTGCCAGCTCACTATCCGGGACAATAAATTCACCCCTCCACTTT. Full variable domain (remainder filled in from reference TRBV18 and TRBJ1-6): NAGVMQNPRHLVRRRGQEARLRCSPMKGHSHVYWYRQLPEEGLKFMVYLQKENIIDESGMPKERFSAEFPKEGPSILRIQQVVRGDSAAYFCASSLSGTINSPLHFGNGTRLTVT.

V usage is TRBV7-9 and J usage is TRBJ2-5; tentative D call: TRBD1 (5 bases). CDR1 SEHNR and CDR2 FQNEAQ come from the germline V gene (reference sequence). Trimming took off 5 bases at V and 0 bases at J, with 10 bases between the two ends. The CDR3 has 14 residues. CDR3 sequence: CASSRDSYQETQYF. The DNA of the CDR3 is TGTGCCAGCAGCCGAGACAGCTACCAAGAGACCCAGTACTTC.

The chain employs TRBV2 and TRBJ2-4; D perhaps matches TRBD1 (6 bases). Trimming cost V 8 bases and J 8 bases, with 16 bases left between them. In germline, CDR1 is SNHLY, CDR2 FYNNEI. The CDR3 covers 13 residues. CDR3 bases: TGTGCCAGCCAACCACAGGGTAGATACATTCAGTACTTC. Protein: CASQPQGRYIQYF.

This chain connects TRBV7-6 to TRBJ2-1; tentatively, D is TRBD2 (6 bases). V lost 2 bases and J lost 7, with 15 bases in between. The germline gives CDR1 SGHVS, CDR2 FNYEAQ. The CDR3 totals 15 residues. As DNA, the CDR3 is TGTGCCAGCAGCTTATTGGGGCAGGGAGGTAATGAGCAGTTCTTC. Translating gives CASSLLGQGGNEQFF.

V usage is TRBV3-1 (or the pseudogene TRBV3-2) and J usage is TRBJ2-2; 7 nucleotides agree with TRBD1. The CDR3 spans 13 residues. CDR1 is LGHDT, CDR2 YNNKEL, per germline (reference sequence). With V trimmed by 3 bases and J by 7 bases, 2 bases remained unmatched. Here the CDR3 reads CASSHSGGGELFF. The CDR3 nucleotides are TGTGCCAGCAGCCATTCAGGGGGCGGGGAGCTGTTTTTT.

This clone was counted once. The V call is TRBV23-1, the J call TRBJ1-2; TRBD1 matches at 12 bases. TRBV23-1 is an open reading frame, and its role is uncertain. V trimming: 4 bases; J trimming: 7 bases; junction bases outside the gene matches: 10. The CDR3 is made up of 16 amino acids. The CDR3 DNA reads TGCGCCAGCAGTCTTTCCGGGGGACAGGGGGCCTTTGGCTACACCTTC. It is translated as CASSLSGGQGAFGYTF.

V gene TRBV18 combines with J gene TRBJ1-6; D is ambiguous. In germline, CDR1 is KGHSH, CDR2 LQKENI. The germline V and J ends were trimmed by 1 base and 4 bases, with 5 bases remaining between them. The CDR3 consists of 14 residues. CDR3 nucleotide sequence: TGTGCCAGCTCACCACTCGGTTATAATTCACCCCTCCACTTT. Its translation: CASSPLGYNSPLHF.

This chain links TRBV6-5 with TRBJ1-2, with TRBD1 matching 9 bases. Looked up from germline, CDR1 is MNHEY and CDR2 is SVGAGI. This CDR3 has 15 residues. V lost 4 bases to trimming and J lost 3 bases; unmatched junction nucleotides: 6. CDR3 nucleotide sequence: TGTGCCAGCAGTTTCACAGGGGGCGAGTACTATGGCTACACCTTC. Translated: CASSFTGGEYYGYTF.

This clone was seen just once. The chain employs TRBV7-9 and TRBJ1-2; D remains unclear. Germline CDR1 is SEHNR and CDR2 is FQNEAQ (reference sequence). V shed 4 bases and J shed 4 bases, with 22 bases lying between them. CDR3 length: 17 amino acids. CDR3 residues: CASSWASWQDLGYGYTF. CDR3 in DNA: TGTGCCAGCAGCTGGGCGTCATGGCAGGACTTGGGCTATGGCTACACCTTC.

The J gene is TRBJ1-1, the V gene TRBV7-2; 8 bases match TRBD1. There are 16 residues in the CDR3. J gave up 1 base and V 7 bases, and 11 bases lay outside the gene matches. CDR1 and CDR2 from the germline V gene are SGHTA and FQGNSA. This chain's CDR3 is CASITGTGYSNTEAFF. CDR3 DNA sequence: TGTGCCAGCATCACAGGGACAGGCTACTCGAACACTGAAGCTTTCTTT.

J is TRBJ1-5 and V is TRBV28; D remains ambiguous. Trimming cost V 5 bases and J 2 bases, with 13 bases left between them. Germline lookup yields CDR1 MDHEN and CDR2 SYDVKM. The CDR3 is made up of 15 amino acids. The CDR3 protein is CASSRRGVGNQPQHF. The CDR3 DNA sequence: TGTGCCAGCAGTAGGCGCGGGGTCGGCAATCAGCCCCAGCATTTT.

CDR3 nucleotides: TGCAGCGTCACCCCGACTAGCGGGAGTCTACAAGAGACCCAGTACTTC. The encoded protein is CSVTPTSGSLQETQYF. V and J are TRBV29-1 and TRBJ2-5; TRBD2 agrees at 12 bases. The trim removed 6 bases at V and 2 bases at J, leaving 10 bases unmatched. This CDR3 contains 16 residues. Germline V gene lookup returns CDR1 SQVTM and CDR2 ANQGSEA.

The J gene is TRBJ1-2, the V gene TRBV7-2; D ambiguous. The V gene lost 0 bases and the J gene lost 7 bases, with 9 bases spanning the gap. Germline V gene lookup returns CDR1 SGHTA and CDR2 FQGNSA. This CDR3 has 13 amino acids. The CDR3 DNA reads TGTGCCAGCAGCTTAGCGGAGGGCGGTGGCTACACCTTC. Protein: CASSLAEGGGYTF.

Remarks on this clone: Other nucleotide sequences in the sample specify the same CDR3. The V and J genes are TRBV5-4 and TRBJ2-7; D is perhaps TRBD2 (5 bases). Trimming removed 4 bases from V and 3 bases from J, with 14 bases in between. CDR1 and CDR2 from the germline V gene are SGHNT and YYREEE (reference sequence). The CDR3 spans 14 residues. The CDR3 region has the DNA TGTGCCAGCAGCCCCGGGCGCGGAGGCTACGAGCAGTACTTC. Translating gives CASSPGRGGYEQYF.

The CDR3 here is CASSDRARLNYGYTF. DNA of the CDR3: TGTGCCAGCAGCGACAGGGCAAGGTTAAACTATGGCTACACCTTC. This chain uses TRBV28 with TRBJ1-2; 7 positions match TRBD1. The CDR3 is made up of 15 amino acids. V shed 6 bases, J shed 2 bases, and the junction held 9 bases outside the gene matches. The germline V gene has CDR1 MDHEN and CDR2 SYDVKM.

The chain joins TRBV27 to TRBJ2-7; the D gene is possibly TRBD2 (5 bases). The V gene's germline CDR1 is MNHEY and CDR2 SMNVEV (reference sequence). The CDR3 consists of 14 residues. The V gene lost 5 bases and the J gene lost 5 bases, with 16 bases spanning the gap. DNA of the CDR3: TGTGCCAGCAGTACCTGGACTTCAGTCCACGAGCAGTACTTC. Translated: CASSTWTSVHEQYF.

The chain is built from TRBV27 and TRBJ1-1; D gene ambiguous. This CDR3 comprises 12 residues. Germline assignment: CDR1 MNHEY and CDR2 SMNVEV (reference sequence). Between the trimmed V and J ends, which lost 3 bases and 8 bases, there was a span of 10 bases. CDR3 residues: CASSFNGREAFF. The CDR3 DNA reads as TGTGCCAGCAGTTTTAACGGCAGGGAAGCTTTCTTT.

This clone was observed once. The rearrangement joins TRBV19 to TRBJ2-7; 8 nucleotides align to TRBD2. The length of the CDR3 is 13 residues. After removal of 2 bases from V and 7 bases from J, the junction contained 4 bases not matched to a gene. The V gene's germline CDR1 is LNHDA and CDR2 SQIVND (reference sequence). Written as DNA, the CDR3 is TGTGCCAGTAGTATAACAGCGGGAGTAGAGCAGTACTTC. It encodes CASSITAGVEQYF.

This clone was recorded a few times. J is TRBJ1-1 and V is TRBV11-1; unclear D gene. The CDR3 sequence is 16 residues long. V gave up 5 bases and J gave up 0 bases, with 16 bases separating them. CDR1 is SGHAT and CDR2 is FQDESV in the germline V gene (reference sequence). The CDR3 is CASSPWQFDMNTEAFF. The CDR3 nucleotides read TGTGCCAGCAGCCCGTGGCAGTTTGACATGAACACTGAAGCTTTCTTT.

Details on this clone: Other nucleotide sequences from this sample produce the same CDR3. J is TRBJ2-5 and V is TRBV19; no definite D call. Per germline, CDR1 LNHDA and CDR2 SQIVND (reference sequence). The CDR3 extends over 12 amino acids. Trimming took off 2 bases at V and 5 bases at J, with 6 bases between the two ends. The CDR3 coding sequence is TGTGCCAGTAGTATATCCCGGGAGACCCAGTACTTC. This sequence encodes CASSISRETQYF.

This chain joins TRBV30 and TRBJ1-2; 7 nucleotides align to TRBD1. Germline V gene lookup returns CDR1 GTSNPN and CDR2 SVGIG (reference sequence). CDR3 length: 13 amino acids. After removal of 3 bases from V and 6 bases from J, the junction contained 7 bases not matched to a gene. In nucleotides, the CDR3 is TGTGCCTGGAGAAGGGGGCAGTTGGATGGCTACACCTTC. Its translation: CAWRRGQLDGYTF.

This sequence joins TRBV4-2 and TRBJ2-7; 14 nucleotides agree with TRBD2. CDR1 is LGHNA, CDR2 YNFKEQ, per germline. V gave up 6 bases and J gave up 5 bases; unmatched junction bases: 9. The CDR3 is 16 amino acids. CDR3 sequence (DNA): TGTGCCAGCAGTCAACAGACTAGCGGGAGGGCCCACGAGCAGTACTTC. Residues: CASSQQTSGRAHEQYF.

The rearrangement links TRBV19 to TRBJ2-5; 8 bases fit TRBD2. Trimming removed 9 bases from V and 2 bases from J; junction bases left unmatched: 14. This CDR3 spans 16 amino acids. The V gene's germline CDR1 is LNHDA and CDR2 SQIVND (reference sequence). CDR3 protein: CASTPKGVAGQETQYF. For the CDR3, the DNA is TGTGCCAGCACCCCTAAGGGAGTAGCGGGGCAAGAGACCCAGTACTTC.

This chain connects TRBV14 to TRBJ1-2; TRBD1 might be the D (6 bases). Germline values: CDR1 SGHDN, CDR2 FVKESK. Trimming cost V 2 bases and J 2 bases, with 18 bases left between them. CDR3 length: 17 amino acids. The CDR3, as DNA: TGTGCCAGCAGCCAACTAGCCGACAGGCCACAAAACTATGGCTACACCTTC. Amino acids: CASSQLADRPQNYGYTF.

CDR3 nucleotide sequence: TGTGCCACCAGTGATTCCAGGGCCGTGGACAATGAAAAACTGTTTTTT. Protein: CATSDSRAVDNEKLFF. J is TRBJ1-4 and V is TRBV24-1, with D perhaps TRBD1 (5 bases). The germline gives CDR1 KGHDR, CDR2 SFDVKD. This CDR3 spans 16 amino acids. Trimming left V 2 bases short and J 5 bases short, with 14 bases between.

This clone occurred once. J is TRBJ2-3 and V is TRBV5-1, with D maybe TRBD2 (5 bases). V lost 0 bases and J 10 bases, leaving 6 bases between the germline ends. Looked up from germline, CDR1 is SGHRS and CDR2 is YFSETQ. The CDR3 is made up of 11 amino acids. The CDR3 is CASSLELAQYF. CDR3 nucleotide sequence: TGCGCCAGCAGCTTGGAACTAGCGCAGTATTTT. The full variable domain, in which reference TRBV5-1 and TRBJ2-3 provide the parts outside the CDR3, is KAGVTQTPRYLIKTRGQQVTLSCSPISGHRSVSWYQQTPGQGLQFLFEYFSETQRNKGNFPGRFSGRQFSNSRSEMNVSTLELGDSALYLCASSLELAQYFGPGTRLTVL.

This clone was observed once. The chain links TRBV30 to TRBJ1-2; a possible D gene is TRBD1 (5 bases). This CDR3 has 14 amino acids. Germline lookup yields CDR1 GTSNPN and CDR2 SVGIG (reference sequence). The ends were cut back, 1 base at V and 0 bases at J, with 9 bases in the middle. This CDR3 reads CAWSDTGANYGYTF. CDR3 DNA: TGTGCCTGGAGTGACACGGGGGCTAACTATGGCTACACCTTC.

The chain uses TRBV6-5 and TRBJ2-7; the D gene is possibly TRBD1 (5 bases). Trimming stripped 7 bases from V and 4 bases from J, with 14 bases between. In germline, CDR1 is MNHEY, CDR2 SVGAGI. The CDR3 covers 13 residues. CDR3 nucleotides: TGTGCCAGCACCGAGACAGACATATACGAGCAGTACTTC. Encoded protein: CASTETDIYEQYF.